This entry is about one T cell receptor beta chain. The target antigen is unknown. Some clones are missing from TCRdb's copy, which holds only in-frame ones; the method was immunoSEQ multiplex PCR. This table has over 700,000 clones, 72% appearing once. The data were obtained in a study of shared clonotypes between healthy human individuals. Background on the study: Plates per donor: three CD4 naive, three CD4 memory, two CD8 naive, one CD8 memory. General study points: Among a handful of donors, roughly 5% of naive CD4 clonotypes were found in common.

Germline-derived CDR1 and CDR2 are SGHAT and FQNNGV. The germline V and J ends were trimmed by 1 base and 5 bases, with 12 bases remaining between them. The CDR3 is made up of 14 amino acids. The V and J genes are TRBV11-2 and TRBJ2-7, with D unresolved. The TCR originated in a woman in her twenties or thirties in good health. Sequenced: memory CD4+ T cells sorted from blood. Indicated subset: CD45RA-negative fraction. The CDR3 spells CASSLVSARHEQYF. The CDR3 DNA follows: TGTGCCAGCAGCTTAGTTTCCGCGAGACACGAGCAGTACTTC.